The next 6 T cell receptor beta chains were all read from a single sample in a study of blood T cells in healthy people across ages. PCR was performed a second time for roughly 7 to 11 cycles using a sample-barcoded 5' primer and a J-beta primer mix. TCRdb re-analysed the 5' RACE reads in MiXCR, keeping a single row per CDR3 protein. The top ten clones hold approximately 7.7% of a sample with 1.5 million to 2 million distinct CDR3 sequences, 28% of them seen once. The sequenced sample was blood. These receptors all come from a woman in her twenties or thirties in good health.

This clonotype was counted at least ten times. The rearrangement uses TRBV20-1 and TRBJ2-5; D remains unclear. Trimming stripped 3 bases from V and 0 bases from J, with 5 bases between. The CDR3 runs to 12 residues. The germline gives CDR1 DFQATT, CDR2 SNEGSKA (reference sequence). CDR3 nucleotide sequence: TGCAGTGCTAGTTACAACCAAGAGACCCAGTACTTC. Protein sequence: CSASYNQETQYF.

To note about this clonotype: The junction departs from the called germline gene at one end, perhaps through a read error. The chain uses TRBV2 and TRBJ1-2; the D gene is possibly TRBD1 (5 bases). The CDR3 spans 14 residues. Germline-derived CDR1 and CDR2 are SNHLY and FYNNEI. The CDR3 here is CASSEAGVGGGYTF. In nucleotides, the CDR3 is TGTGCCAGCAGTGAAGCAGGGGTTGGGGGTGGCTACACCTTT.

The genes are TRBV20-1 and TRBJ1-1; a weak D match, TRBD1 (6 bases). This CDR3 region has 13 residues. CDR1 DFQATT and CDR2 SNEGSKA come from the germline V gene (reference sequence). V was clipped by 6 bases and J by 6 bases, with 17 bases between them. The CDR3 sequence is CSAVVGGAPEAFF. The CDR3 DNA reads as TGCAGTGCCGTTGTCGGGGGGGCACCTGAAGCTTTCTTT.

This clonotype was seen ten or more times. The chain recombines TRBV20-1 with TRBJ2-7; 7 bases are a match to TRBD1. Germline CDR1 is DFQATT and CDR2 is SNEGSKA (reference sequence). The V segment lost 3 bases and the J segment 3 bases; nucleotides outside the gene matches: 14. The length of the CDR3 is 16 residues. The CDR3 loop reads CSASIFSGQPYYEQYF. The CDR3 DNA sequence: TGCAGTGCTAGCATATTTTCGGGACAGCCTTACTACGAGCAGTACTTC.

This clonotype was observed a handful of times. The J gene is TRBJ2-1, the V gene TRBV7-9; weak D call: TRBD2 (5 bases). Trimming removed 5 bases from V and 9 bases from J, with 17 bases in between. Per germline, CDR1 SEHNR and CDR2 FQNEAQ (reference sequence). The CDR3 extends over 14 amino acids. CDR3 sequence reads: CASSRQLVEVEQFF. In DNA form, the CDR3 reads TGTGCCAGCAGCAGGCAACTAGTAGAGGTTGAGCAGTTCTTC. The whole variable domain, remainder taken from reference TRBV7-9 and TRBJ2-1, is DTGVSQNPRHKITKRGQNVTFRCDPISEHNRLYWYRQTLGQGPEFLTYFQNEAQLEKSRLLSDRFSAERPKGSFSTLEIQRTEQGDSAMYLCASSRQLVEVEQFFGPGTRLTVL.

The chain joins TRBV15 to TRBJ2-1; perhaps TRBD2 as D (5 bases). This CDR3 contains 16 residues. V was shortened by 0 bases and J by 8 bases, with 17 bases between the two germline ends. Per germline, CDR1 LNHNV and CDR2 YYDKDF (reference sequence). In nucleotides, the CDR3 is TGTGCCACCAGCAGAGATCGGGGTTCGGGCGGCGATGAGCAGTTCTTC. It specifies CATSRDRGSGGDEQFF.